This T cell receptor beta chain was captured by sequencing in a study of blood T cell repertoires in COVID-19. Across the whole study: T cells, B-cell-depleted T cells, or PBMCs supplied cDNA or gDNA.

CDR3 size: 13 residues. Between the trimmed V and J ends, which lost 7 bases and 7 bases, there was a span of 17 bases. Germline V gene data show CDR1 as SGDLS and CDR2 as YYNGEE. The assay was immunoSEQ multiplex PCR, and TCRdb's table has in-frame clones only and misses some. The repertoire has a few hundred thousand clones, 70% to 90% of them found once; the top ten carry 1.2%. Participants were aged about 18 to 100 years from some 24 US areas. Assignments of participants to cohorts depended upon their own reported clinical history. In Cohort 3, a recovered donor had either two negative PCRs, clearance, or symptom resolution.

Source material: PBMCs or T cells enriched from blood (not recorded which). The V and J genes are TRBV9 and TRBJ2-5; D perhaps matches TRBD1 (6 bases). The source is a woman in her late teens or twenties who had recovered from COVID-19. The DNA for the CDR3 is TGTGCCAGCGCAAAGTCAGGGGTGGGGACCCAGTACTTC. Translated: CASAKSGVGTQYF.